This T cell receptor beta chain was retrieved from a study of blood T cell repertoires in COVID-19. Sequenced by immunoSEQ multiplex PCR; TCRdb stores in-frame clones only, minus some. This sample yields roughly 73,000 clones, of which 80% to 90% are seen a single time; roughly 28% belongs to the top ten. The sequenced sample was peripheral blood. The source is a woman aged 80 or older with active or convalescent COVID-19.

CDR3 in amino acids: CASSYIGDSNQPQHF. In DNA form, the CDR3 reads TGTGCCAGCAGTTATATCGGAGATAGCAATCAGCCCCAGCATTTT. The gene calls are TRBV6-2 or TRBV6-3 and TRBJ1-5; D remains ambiguous. The CDR3 runs to 15 residues. V lost 3 bases and J 0 bases, leaving 9 bases between the germline ends. CDR1 and CDR2 (germline): MNHEY, SVGEGT.